This T cell receptor (beta chain) was documented in a study of CD8+CD57+ T cells in acquired aplastic anemia. Study background: DNA per sorted CD4+ or CD8+ sample ranged roughly 0.18 to 30 ug, averaging around 3.2 ug. Findings and limits, study-wide: It was found that roughly 29 CD8+ CDR3 sequences were shared between patients and controls.

This clonotype was counted many times. As yet, its antigen is unknown. Profiling of TCR beta VDJ combinations and CDR3 sequences used genomic DNA as template. TCRdb itself ran the reads through MiXCR, one entry per CDR3 protein. The sample includes hundreds of thousands of distinct CDR3 sequences, around 72% of them seen just once. CDR3 length: 15 amino acids. Trimming cost V 1 base and J 2 bases; bases outside gene matches: 0. Per germline, CDR1 LGHNA and CDR2 YSLEER. The sequence derives from a human donor in good health, serving as a control. Sequencing was carried out using sorted CD4+, CD8+, or CD8+CD57+ T cells (not recorded which) from PBMCs. The chain has TRBV4-3 and TRBJ1-5, with 9 positions matching TRBD1. The CDR3 coding sequence is TGCGCCAGCAGCCAAGGGGACAGGGGCAATCAGCCCCAGCATTTT. Amino acids: CASSQGDRGNQPQHF.